The sequence of this T cell receptor beta chain was determined in a study of beta chain features in type 1 diabetes. Study details: Age, gender, cell numbers and subset yield matched between patients and controls.

Study conclusions and caveats: In all four CD4+ subsets, TCRB CDR3 length was significantly, moderately reduced in type 1 diabetes.

With 8 bases removed from V and 4 bases from J, the gap between germline ends came to 11 bases. Germline values: CDR1 SQVTM, CDR2 ANQGSEA. The CDR3 consists of 11 residues. Remarks on this clone: The antigen is unknown.

It was via CD45RO/CCR7/CD25/CD127/CD95/CD27 that CD4+ naive, central memory, regulatory and stem cell-like memory cells were sorted. Expressed TCRB transcripts were sequenced, since all the RNA that had been isolated was reverse transcribed. It was found that naive, central memory and regulatory T cell samples averaged around 3.8 million reads. Clones were sequenced by immunoSEQ multiplex PCR, and TCRdb holds only the in-frame ones, with some missing. The repertoire includes 250,000 to 300,000 clones, around 22% of them detected once, and over 0.01% sits in the top ten. The chain combines TRBV29-1 with TRBJ1-2; possibly TRBD1 for D (5 bases). This receptor was taken from a woman aged 25 to 39 with type 1 diabetes. The sample comprised naive CD4+ T cells from blood. The CDR3 coding sequence is TGCAGCTTCAGGGTGGGCTATGGCTACACCTTC. Protein product: CSFRVGYGYTF.